This entry concerns a single TCR beta chain. Its antigen remains unidentified. An absence of ophthalmopathy progression within 18 months meant stable Graves' hyperthyroidism. Uncontrolled infection, other autoimmune disease, pregnancy and lactation each barred patients from inclusion. J gave up 11 bases and V 4 bases, and 10 bases lay outside the gene matches. The germline gives CDR1 MNHEY, CDR2 SMNVEV (reference sequence). This CDR3 has 14 residues. TCR beta CDR3 regions were amplified from RNA transcripts. HTBI primers were used for first-round RT-PCR of the TCR CDR3. Via MiXCR, TCRdb re-called the multiplex PCR reads, giving one row per CDR3 protein. The sample consists of hundreds of thousands of distinct CDR3 sequences, approximately 15% of them appearing once. This specimen belongs to a study of T cells in Graves' hyperthyroidism and ophthalmopathy. Notes on the study in general: In the analysis, a 13 V-J model separated ophthalmopathy from stable hyperthyroidism.

Sequencing input: blood. This chain joins TRBV27 and TRBJ2-1; 8 nucleotides match TRBD2. The receptor was derived from a woman under 30 with Graves' hyperthyroidism. The CDR3 DNA reads TGTGCCAGCAGTTCCCTCGAAATAGCGGGGAAGCAGTTCTTC. Encoded protein: CASSSLEIAGKQFF.